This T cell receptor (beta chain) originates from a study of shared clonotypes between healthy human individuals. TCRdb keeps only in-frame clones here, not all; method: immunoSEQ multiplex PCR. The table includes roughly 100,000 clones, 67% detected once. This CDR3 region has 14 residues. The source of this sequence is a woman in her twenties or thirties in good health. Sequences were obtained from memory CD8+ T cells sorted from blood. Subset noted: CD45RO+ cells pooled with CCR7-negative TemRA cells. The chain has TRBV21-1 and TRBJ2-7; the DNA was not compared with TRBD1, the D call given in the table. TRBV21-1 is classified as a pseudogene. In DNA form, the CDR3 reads TGTGCCAGCAGCATTAACAGGGTAACTAACGAGCAGTACTTC. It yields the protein CASSINRVTNEQYF.